Included here is one T cell receptor beta chain sequence, with context. No cognate antigen has been identified for it. Per-base qualities were not stored, and no clone one base away is much larger. This sample stems from a study of blood T cell repertoires in COVID-19 (dated by TCRdb to the early 2020s). Broadly, across the study: The collaborator samples originated in the United States, Italy and Spain and spanned the acute and convalescent phases of COVID-19. The material from the prospective study consisted of cDNA or gDNA derived from T cells, B-cell-depleted T cells, or PBMCs. Subjects who had been exposed to COVID-19, were actively infected with it, or had recovered from it provided the deeply sampled blood TCRbeta repertoires that made up the dataset. The repertoires were made available in a free public database intended to serve as a resource for research on the immune response to SARS-CoV-2. Samples were obtained from the ongoing ImmuneRACE study (first 160 participants) and from about 1,300 subjects provided by 6 global collaborators. A de-identified subject ID, COVID-19 status, age in years and sex were almost always included in the sample metadata. HLA class I and class II types, where available, came from metadata supplied by the sample provider rather than from assay-based typing.

After removal of 3 bases from V and 6 bases from J, the junction retains 6 bases not matched to a gene. The CDR3 numbers 14 residues from cysteine through phenylalanine. CDR3 DNA only is kept here, 42 bases in frame from base 1. For CDR1 and CDR2, the germline V gene (reference sequence) lists LNHDA and SQIVND. Beyond this particular receptor, the publication reports: How much clinical and demographic metadata was included differed by source and by participant, and the metadata was provided uncurated.

The collaborating institutions used their own protocols to collect whole blood in K2EDTA tubes. For TCRbeta analysis, collaborator samples were shipped as frozen whole blood, as isolated PBMCs, or as DNA extracted from either sample type. TCRbeta CDR3 regions were amplified from genomic DNA using the immunoSEQ Assay, a bias-controlled multiplex PCR. The authors' pipeline ran thus. The number of nucleated cells in each sample was estimated from the amplification of reference gene primers within the assay. To quantify the absolute abundance of each unique TCRbeta CDR3 rearrangement, sequence reads were collapsed and filtered. For each sample, productive Simpson clonality was calculated as the square root of Simpson's diversity index across productive rearrangements. TCRdb stores this immuneACCESS table with in-frame sequences only. Part of the clones is absent; in the studies checked, under half of the shortfall reflects unresolved V genes, and no reason is known for the rest. V and J calls and clone size are as listed in that table; D and trimming were resolved from the DNA. Within this sample are approximately 77,000 clones, with 75% to 85% of them counted one time only. The ten largest clonotypes hold more than 4% of the sample.

The receptor chain draws on TRBV19 and TRBJ2-7; 9 of the junction bases match TRBD1. This clonotype was sampled from a woman between 65 and 79 years old with acute or convalescent COVID-19. Sequenced input: peripheral blood. The sequenced DNA: TGTGCCAGTAGTATCCGACAGGGGGTGGGCGAGCAGTACTTC. It translates as CASSIRQGVGEQYF.